The 24 T cell receptor delta chains below come from one sample, sequenced in a study of γδ T cells in repeated Plasmodium falciparum infection. Vgamma9/Vdelta2+ and Vdelta2-negative gammadelta T cells were flow-sorted from PBMC for bulk sequencing. TCRdb redid clone calling on the multiplex PCR reads using CATT. The sample holds 50,000 or so delta-chain clones, over 1.5% seen once. The sample was gamma-delta T cells from blood. Receptor source: a pool of human donors (malaria-infected and uninfected, not separated).

This clone showed up just a few times. A far more abundant clone sits one base away, making this likely a read error. The sample has other DNA sequences that encode this CDR3 too. The chain couples TRDV3 to TRDJ1; possibly TRDD3 for D (6 bases). TCRdb supplies no J gene; here it was assigned by aligning the nucleotide sequence to germline. Trimming took 0 bases from V and 5 from J, leaving 22 bases between them. Germline V CDR1 and CDR2: TVYSNPD, GDNSRS (reference sequence). This CDR3 contains 16 residues. The CDR3 nucleotides are TGTGCCTTTAGGAATACTGGGTACCTTCGGGGTGATAAACTCATCTTT. Translating it yields CAFRNTGYLRGDKLIF.

This chain uses TRDV1 with TRDJ1, with 13 bases that match TRDD3. No J gene is reported in TCRdb; it was inferred here by comparing the DNA with germline. Germline CDR1 reads TSWWSYY; CDR2 reads QGS. The CDR3 totals 28 residues. V gave up 5 bases and J gave up 2 bases; unmatched junction bases: 41. Here the CDR3 reads CALGKDVVAFLRPSTGGYAPQWTDKLIF. CDR3 coding DNA: TGTGCTCTTGGGAAGGACGTCGTCGCCTTCCTACGACCTAGTACTGGGGGATACGCACCCCAGTGGACCGATAAACTCATCTTT.

Turning to this clone: One base away lies a much larger clone, so this may be a sequencing read error. At the DNA level, this CDR3 is encoded by other sequences in the same sample as well. The chain couples TRDV1 to TRDJ1, with a weak D call TRDD3 (5 bases). V was shortened by 3 bases and J by 11 bases, with 25 bases between the two germline ends. Germline V CDR1 and CDR2: TSWWSYY, QGS. This CDR3 contains 16 residues. The CDR3 bases are TGTGCTCTTGGGGAGAAACTACGGGCCCTCCTGATACACCTCATCTTT. Protein: CALGEKLRALLIHLIF.

A few counts support this clone. A far more abundant clone sits one base away, making this likely a read error. Other nucleotide sequences in the sample specify the same CDR3. This chain joins TRDV1 and TRDJ1, with 12 bases aligning to TRDD3. Germline V gene data show CDR1 as TSWWSYY and CDR2 as QGS. CDR3 length: 19 amino acids. The CDR3 loop is CALGELWGIRHRHTDKLIF. Here the CDR3 DNA reads TGCGCTCTTGGGGAACTCTGGGGGATACGCCATCGACACACCGATAAACTCATCTTT.

About this clone itself: A far larger clone is off by one base, so a read error is likely. In the same sample, other DNA sequences code for this CDR3. The chain uses TRDV1 and TRDJ1; D is uncertain. Here the J gene was assigned by germline matching of the DNA, as TCRdb has none. Germline V gene data show CDR1 as TSWWSYY and CDR2 as QGS. The V end was cut by 0 bases, the J end by 3 bases, with 14 bases between. This CDR3 spans 16 amino acids. This CDR3 is CALGELVLGRADKLIF. CDR3 DNA sequence: TGTGCTCTTGGGGAACTTGTACTAGGGAGGGCCGATAAACTCATCTTT.

For this clone: The mismatch at residue 5 between this DNA's translation and the TCRdb protein of a much larger clone likely reflects a read error; the protein shown is translated from the DNA. The chain employs TRDV2 and TRDJ1; 8 bases match TRDD3. In the absence of a J gene in TCRdb, the DNA was matched to germline to assign it here. With 3 bases clipped from V and 4 bases from J, the junction kept 12 bases outside the gene matches. CDR1 and CDR2 from the germline V gene are GEAIGNYY and EKD. The CDR3 contains 16 residues. CDR3 amino acids: CACDGMGDPSRDKLIF. The DNA for the CDR3 is TGTGCCTGTGACGGTATGGGGGATCCTTCGCGCGATAAACTCATCTTT.

As to this clone: This likely stems from a read error, as it lies one base from a far larger clone. Other DNA sequences from this sample encode an identical CDR3 as well. This chain links TRDV1 with TRDJ1, with a possible D match to TRDD3 (5 bases). TCRdb leaves out the J gene; it was filled in here by matching the DNA to germline. Germline loops: CDR1 TSWWSYY, CDR2 QGS. Trimming stripped 1 base from V and 2 bases from J, with 29 bases between. The CDR3 extends over 21 amino acids. Here the CDR3 DNA reads TGTGCTCTTGGGGAACGTCCCCAGAAGCGGGATTACGCCCTTTCTACCGATAAACTCATCTTT. Translation: CALGERPQKRDYALSTDKLIF.

Worth noting for this clone: The protein given by TCRdb reflects a much larger clone and differs at residue 8 from this DNA's translation, likely from a read error; the protein shown is the DNA's translation. CDR3 sequence (DNA): TGTGCCTGTGACACCGAGGACCACACCGATAAACTCATCTTT. This translates into CACDTEDHTDKLIF. The V and J genes are TRDV2 and TRDJ1; D remains ambiguous. The J gene, missing from TCRdb, was assigned here through DNA to germline matching. The CDR3 contains 14 residues. Trimming left V 0 bases short and J 0 bases short, with 7 bases between. CDR1 is GEAIGNYY, CDR2 EKD, per germline.

This clone was counted between two and nine times. TCRdb shows a much larger clone's protein in place of this DNA's translation, and the two differ at residue 4, likely through a read error; the protein shown is translated from the DNA. CDR3 in amino acids: CACYTLAGGYSDKLIF. In DNA, the CDR3 is TGTGCCTGTTACACACTTGCTGGGGGATACAGCGATAAACTCATCTTT. The rearrangement links TRDV2 to TRDJ1; TRDD3 matches 11 bases. From germline, CDR1 is GEAIGNYY and CDR2 EKD. The CDR3 consists of 16 residues.

By frequency in the sample, this clone is medium-sized. In the same sample, other DNA sequences code for this CDR3. V usage is TRDV1 and J usage is TRDJ1, with TRDD3 matching over 9 bases. Trimming removed 3 bases from V and 7 bases from J; junction bases left unmatched: 30. Germline CDR1 is TSWWSYY and CDR2 is QGS. The CDR3 length is 22 residues. In DNA form, the CDR3 reads TGTGCTCTTGGGGACCCGCCCGGGACTCTACGGCAACTTAGGTGGGGGATATTTAAACTCATCTTT. Its translation is CALGDPPGTLRQLRWGIFKLIF.

This clone was counted a few times. The protein that TCRdb holds for this DNA derives from a much larger clone and differs from the translated DNA at residue 3, which likely indicates a read error; the protein shown here is translated from the DNA. V gene TRDV1 combines with J gene TRDJ1; 7 positions agree with TRDD3. Germline V gene data show CDR1 as TSWWSYY and CDR2 as QGS. This CDR3 is built from 17 residues. CDR3: CAPGGWRQLVYTDKLIF. Here the CDR3 DNA reads TGTGCTCCTGGGGGCTGGCGGCAGTTGGTTTACACCGATAAACTCATCTTT.

This clone was seen a few times. This DNA's translation and the protein TCRdb lists, from a much larger clone, do not match at residue 11, likely due to a read error; the protein shown is translated from the DNA. The gene calls are TRDV1 and TRDJ1; no clear D. The J gene was not available in TCRdb and was assigned here by matching the DNA to germline segments. The CDR3 covers 17 residues. Germline CDR1 reads TSWWSYY; CDR2 reads QGS. V was shortened by 0 bases and J by 1 base, with 15 bases between the two germline ends. The CDR3 DNA sequence: TGTGCTCTTGGGGAACTCGCCAGGGGCCCGGGCACCGATAAACTCATCTTT. Residues: CALGELARGPGTDKLIF.

Worth noting for this clone: The TCRdb protein comes from a much larger clone and disagrees with this DNA's translation at residue 2, likely due to a read error; the protein given here is derived from the DNA. The CDR3 sequence: CSLGTPFLRGWLNTDKLIF. CDR3 in DNA: TGTTCTCTTGGGACTCCCTTCCTACGTGGCTGGCTTAACACCGATAAACTCATCTTT. The chain is built from TRDV1 and TRDJ1; 9 bases match TRDD2. The germline CDR1 and CDR2 sequences are TSWWSYY and QGS. This CDR3 contains 19 residues.

A few counts support this clone. The TCRdb protein comes from a much larger clone and disagrees with this DNA's translation at residue 13, likely due to a read error; the protein given here is derived from the DNA. The V call is TRDV1, the J call TRDJ1; 9 nucleotides agree with TRDD3. Germline CDR1 is TSWWSYY and CDR2 is QGS. The CDR3 covers 16 residues. The CDR3 DNA reads TGTGCTCTCGGGGAACCGGTCCGAAGGGGGATACCCACACTCATCTTT. It is translated as CALGEPVRRGIPTLIF.

This clone was counted many times. V usage is TRDV1 and J usage is TRDJ1; 10 bases align to TRDD3. Germline values: CDR1 TSWWSYY, CDR2 QGS. With V trimmed by 5 bases and J by 10 bases, 13 bases remained unmatched. CDR3 length: 15 residues. CDR3 region: CALGRQVGDTNGLIF. CDR3 sequence (DNA): TGTGCTCTTGGGCGACAGGTGGGGGATACAAACGGACTCATCTTT.

Comments on this clone: It is likely a read error: a sequence one base away is far more abundant. Other DNA sequences within the sample encode an identical CDR3. The genes are TRDV1 and TRDJ1, with TRDD3 identical over 12 bases. Germline lookup yields CDR1 TSWWSYY and CDR2 QGS. V lost 1 base to trimming and J lost 0 bases; unmatched junction nucleotides: 24. The CDR3 loop spans 24 amino acids. The CDR3 is CALGEPTFFCPNWGIPCYTDKLIF. The CDR3 nucleotides read TGTGCTCTTGGGGAACCCACCTTTTTCTGTCCTAACTGGGGGATACCCTGTTACACCGATAAACTCATCTTT.

This clone showed up just a few times. This clone may be a read error of a much larger clone one base away. The sample carries other DNA sequences with the same CDR3. V gene TRDV1 combines with J gene TRDJ1; D possibly corresponds to TRDD2 (5 bases). Looked up from germline, CDR1 is TSWWSYY and CDR2 is QGS. This CDR3 region has 18 residues. V was clipped by 5 bases and J by 1 base, with 23 bases between them. DNA for the CDR3: TGTGCTCTTGGGAGTTACCTCTTCCCGTCTTACTTCACCGATAAACTCATCTTT. It specifies CALGSYLFPSYFTDKLIF.

This clone was counted a few times. One base separates it from a far larger clone, so it is likely a read error. The same CDR3 is also encoded by other DNA sequences in this sample. CDR3 protein: CALGERFKGDTVVDKLIF. Written as DNA, the CDR3 is TGTGCTCTTGGGGAGCGGTTCAAGGGGGATACTGTCGTCGATAAACTCATCTTT. The chain combines TRDV1 with TRDJ1; 9 positions match TRDD3. Trimming took 3 bases from V and 4 from J; bases not matched to a gene: 15. Germline-derived CDR1 and CDR2 are TSWWSYY and QGS. The CDR3 sequence is 18 residues long.

This clone was found a few times. The TCRdb protein comes from a much larger clone and disagrees with this DNA's translation at residue 12, likely due to a read error; the protein given here is derived from the DNA. The chain links TRDV3 to TRDJ1; weak D call: TRDD2 (5 bases). This CDR3 has 16 residues. The V end lost 2 bases, the J end lost 7 bases, and 26 bases lay between the germline ends. Looked up from germline, CDR1 is TVYSNPD and CDR2 is GDNSRS (reference sequence). CDR3 region: CAFFAGTYPGLRKLIF. The CDR3, as DNA: TGTGCCTTTTTTGCGGGAACCTACCCGGGCCTCCGTAAACTCATCTTT. Filled out from reference TRDV3 and TRDJ1, the complete variable domain reads CDKVTQSSPDQTVASGSEVVLLCTYDTVYSNPDLFWYRIRPDYSFQFVFYGDNSRSEGADFTQGRFSVKHILTQKAFHLVISPVRTEDSATYYCAFFAGTYPGLRKLIFGKGTRVTVEP.

For this clone: The protein held in TCRdb is that of a much larger clone and does not match this DNA's translation at residue 12, likely because of a read error; the protein shown is translated from the DNA. This chain links TRDV1 with TRDJ1; no definite D call. This CDR3 contains 16 residues. Germline V gene data show CDR1 as TSWWSYY and CDR2 as QGS. As DNA, the CDR3 is TGTGCTCTTGGGATCGAACAGCCCGCATACACCCATAAACTCATCTTT. It yields the protein CALGIEQPAYTHKLIF.

This clone was detected many times. The V gene is TRDV2, the J gene TRDJ1, with TRDD3 as a possible D gene (6 bases). The CDR3 has 18 residues. Germline V lookup: CDR1 GEAIGNYY, CDR2 EKD. V shed 0 bases and J shed 0 bases, with 19 bases lying between them. In nucleotides, the CDR3 is TGTGCCTGTGACACCGTTCCAACGGGGGACCCGTACACCGATAAACTCATCTTT. Translating gives CACDTVPTGDPYTDKLIF.

This clone has ten or more counts. A much more abundant neighbour one base away suggests this may be a read error. Other DNA variants within this sample encode the same CDR3. The chain combines TRDV2 with TRDJ1; 8 nucleotides line up with TRDD3. The V gene's germline CDR1 is GEAIGNYY and CDR2 EKD. The CDR3 runs to 17 residues. The CDR3 DNA sequence: TGTGCTTGTGACACCGTCTCCGGGATACGAAACACCGATAAACTCATCTTT. It yields the protein CACDTVSGIRNTDKLIF.

The chain recombines TRDV1 with TRDJ2; TRDD3 might be the D (7 bases). As TCRdb names no J gene, one was assigned here on the basis of a DNA match to germline. CDR1 is TSWWSYY, CDR2 QGS, per germline. Trimming took off 0 bases at V and 0 bases at J, with 23 bases between the two ends. The CDR3 has 21 amino acids. The CDR3 spells CALGELLLRHWGPALTAQLFF. CDR3 coding DNA: TGTGCTCTTGGGGAACTCCTCCTACGGCACTGGGGACCTGCTTTGACAGCACAACTCTTCTTT.

This clone has a count of ten or more. This clone may be a read error of a much larger clone one base away. The J gene is TRDJ1, the V gene TRDV1, with 8 bases lining up with TRDD3. In the absence of a J gene in TCRdb, the DNA was matched to germline to assign it here. V shed 2 bases and J 0 bases; nucleotides not matched to a gene: 32. CDR3 length equals 25 residues. CDR1 and CDR2 (germline): TSWWSYY, QGS. The CDR3 DNA is TGTGCTCTTGGGGAAGTGGGCCTACACATGGGGGATGAAGTGAGGAGGCCACTGTACACCGATAAACTCATCTTT. This gives the protein CALGEVGLHMGDEVRRPLYTDKLIF.